This entry features one TCR beta chain sequence. Authors' data handling: Reference gene primer amplification gave nucleated cell count estimates. Profiling relied on immunoSEQ multiplex PCR, and the TCRdb table lists in-frame clones only, not all of them. The V and J calls and the clone size are those of that table, but D and trimming were determined from the DNA. The table shows around 150,000 clones, with roughly 88% occurring only once. This sample was included in a study of blood T cell repertoires in COVID-19. About the study: Donors in the United States, Italy and Spain gave samples during acute or convalescent COVID-19. T cells, B-cell-depleted T cells, or PBMCs provided the cDNA or gDNA that served as material.

The V gene's germline CDR1 is SGHTA and CDR2 FQGNSA. With 2 bases clipped from V and 15 bases from J, the junction kept 7 bases outside the gene matches. This CDR3 has 12 residues. The sample taken for sequencing was peripheral blood. This TCR derives from an elderly woman with active or convalescent COVID-19. The chain uses TRBV7-2 and TRBJ1-3; 7 bases map to TRBD1. CDR3 in amino acids: CASSLSTGKEYF. The CDR3 nucleotides read TGTGCCAGCAGCTTATCGACAGGGAAAGAATATTTT.